The entry below gives a single TCR beta chain sequence along with its context. Its antigen is unidentified. These data come from a study of cytomegalovirus exposure and HLA in healthy donors. Primers: 60 Vbeta forward and 13 Jbeta reverse. Using immunoSEQ multiplex PCR, the repertoire was profiled, and TCRdb retains in-frame clones only, with some absent. The sample gives 150,000 to 200,000 clones, over 75% of which show up once; about 6.4% is in the top ten. Study results and caveats: Certain indistinguishable V segments, among them TRBV6-2 and TRBV6-3, were excluded. There were 150 or so TCR beta chains listed as cytomegalovirus-associated. In a later analysis, common viral pathogens appeared linked to several of the most significant clusters.

The J segment lost 6 bases and the V segment lost 4 bases, leaving 12 bases of the junction unmatched. CDR3 size: 17 residues. Per the germline V gene, CDR1 is SGHNT and CDR2 is YYREEE (reference sequence). Sequencing used PBMCs. The sequence derives from a middle-aged man in good health and CMV-seropositive. J is TRBJ2-7 and V is TRBV5-4; TRBD2 matches 14 bases. In DNA form, the CDR3 reads TGTGCCAGCAGCCCCGGGACTAGCGGGAGTGGATTAGTCGAGCAGTACTTC. It codes for CASSPGTSGSGLVEQYF.